This TCR beta chain was sequenced during a study of blood T cell repertoires in COVID-19. Study background: Whether acute or convalescent, the COVID-19 samples came from the United States, Italy and Spain. From T cells, B-cell-depleted T cells, or PBMCs came the material, which was cDNA or gDNA.

The CDR3 has 12 amino acids. Trimming pared 8 bases from V and 0 bases from J, leaving 7 bases between. Germline values: CDR1 SNHLY, CDR2 FYNNEI. Authors' methods: Scientists estimated how many nucleated cells there were by amplifying reference gene primers. Profiling relied on immunoSEQ multiplex PCR, and the TCRdb table lists in-frame clones only, not all of them. The DNA gave D and trimming, while V, J and clone size come from that table. The repertoire includes 150,000 to 200,000 clones, 80% to 90% of them detected once, and 20% sits in the top ten. This TCR was sampled from a man aged 70-80 years with active or convalescent COVID-19. This chain uses TRBV2 with TRBJ1-2; D is unresolved. Specimen: peripheral blood. The CDR3 loop reads CASHPPNYGYTF. As DNA, the CDR3 is TGTGCCAGCCATCCCCCTAACTATGGCTACACCTTC.